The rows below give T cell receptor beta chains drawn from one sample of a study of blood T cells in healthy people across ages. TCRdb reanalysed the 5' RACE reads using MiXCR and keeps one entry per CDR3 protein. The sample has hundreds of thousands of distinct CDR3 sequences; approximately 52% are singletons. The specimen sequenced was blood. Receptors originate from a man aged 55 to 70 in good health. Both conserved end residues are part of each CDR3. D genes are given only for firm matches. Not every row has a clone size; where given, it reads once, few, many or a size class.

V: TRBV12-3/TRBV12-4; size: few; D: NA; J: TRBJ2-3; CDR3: CASSLDRDPRLADTQYF; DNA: TGTGCCAGCAGTTTAGATCGGGACCCCCGACTAGCAGATACGCAGTATTTT
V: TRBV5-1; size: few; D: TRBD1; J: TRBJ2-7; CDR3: CASSDGTAIGEQYF; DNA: TGCGCCAGCAGCGACGGGACAGCGATTGGCGAGCAGTACTTC
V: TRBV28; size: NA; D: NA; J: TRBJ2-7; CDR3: CANSGHPYEQYF; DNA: TGTGCCAACAGTGGACACCCCTACGAGCAGTACTTC
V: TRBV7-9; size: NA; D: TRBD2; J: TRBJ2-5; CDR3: CASNLLGSSAPGGTQYF; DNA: TGTGCCAGCAACCTCCTCGGGTCTAGCGCCCCGGGAGGGACCCAGTACTTC
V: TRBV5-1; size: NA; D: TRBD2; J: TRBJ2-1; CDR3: CASSLSGSGSRNEQFF; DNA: TGCGCCAGCAGTCTCTCGGGAAGCGGGAGTAGGAATGAGCAGTTCTTC
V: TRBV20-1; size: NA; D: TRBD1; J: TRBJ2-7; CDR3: CSAPRTGGHEQYF; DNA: TGCAGTGCTCCGCGGACAGGGGGCCACGAGCAGTACTTC
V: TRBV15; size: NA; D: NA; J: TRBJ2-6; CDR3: CATSRVNSGANVLTF; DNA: TGTGCCACCAGCAGAGTTAACTCTGGGGCCAACGTCCTGACTTTC
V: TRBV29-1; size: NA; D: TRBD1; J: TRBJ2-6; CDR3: CSAGTGAGANVLTF; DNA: TGCAGCGCCGGGACAGGGGCTGGGGCCAACGTCCTGACTTTC
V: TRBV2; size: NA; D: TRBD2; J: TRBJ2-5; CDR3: CASSGIAGAGATQYF; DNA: TGTGCCAGCAGTGGGATAGCGGGAGCCGGGGCGACCCAGTACTTC
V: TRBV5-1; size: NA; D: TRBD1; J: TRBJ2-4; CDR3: CASSGTGGSKNIQYF; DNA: TGCGCCAGCAGCGGGACAGGGGGCTCCAAAAACATTCAGTACTTC
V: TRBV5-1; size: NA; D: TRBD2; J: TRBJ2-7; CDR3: CASSLRAPTSVQTYEQYF; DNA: TGCGCCAGCAGCTTGAGGGCCCCAACTAGCGTTCAAACCTACGAGCAGTACTTC
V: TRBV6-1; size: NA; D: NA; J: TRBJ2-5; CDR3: CASSEQTGEGETQYF; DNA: TGTGCCAGCAGTGAACAGACAGGGGAGGGAGAGACCCAGTACTTC
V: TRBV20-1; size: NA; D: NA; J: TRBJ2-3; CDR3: CSAHKAPVQYF; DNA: TGCAGTGCCCACAAAGCCCCGGTGCAGTATTTT